The 10 T cell receptor beta chains below were found in one sample sequenced in a study of OX40 agonist ivuxolimab in advanced cancers. Assay: immunoSEQ multiplex PCR; the TCRdb copy retains only in-frame clones and omits some. This table has about 35,000 clones, about 92% appearing once. The sequencing used CD4+ or CD8+ T cells sorted from blood, collected in a trial of the OX40 agonist ivuxolimab. The origin of the receptors is an adult with an advanced solid tumor such as melanoma, head and neck, liver or kidney cancer.

CDR3 residues: CASSFHRTGIGTDTQYF. Written as DNA, the CDR3 is TGTGCCAGCAGCTTCCATAGGACAGGGATAGGAACAGATACGCAGTATTTT. This chain connects TRBV7-8 to TRBJ2-3, with 8 positions matching TRBD1. Per the germline V gene, CDR1 is SGHVS and CDR2 is FQNEAQ. Unmatched junction bases numbered 11, after V lost 3 bases and J lost 3 bases. CDR3 length: 17 amino acids.

The genes are TRBV10-3 and TRBJ1-5; a possible D gene is TRBD1 (6 bases). V was cut by 2 bases and J by 7 bases, with 12 bases left in between. The CDR3 loop spans 14 amino acids. The germline gives CDR1 ENHRY, CDR2 SYGVKD. This CDR3 reads CAISEPWTVQPQHF. As DNA, the CDR3 is TGTGCCATCAGTGAGCCGTGGACAGTGCAGCCCCAGCATTTT.

This sequence joins TRBV9 and TRBJ2-1; tentative D call: TRBD1 (7 bases). The CDR3 consists of 18 residues. The V gene's germline CDR1 is SGDLS and CDR2 YYNGEE. The ends were cut back, 0 bases at V and 4 bases at J, with 20 bases in the middle. Here the CDR3 reads CASSVDVEGARGYNEQFF. The CDR3 DNA is TGTGCCAGCAGCGTAGACGTCGAGGGGGCGCGGGGATACAATGAGCAGTTCTTC.

V is TRBV4-2 and J is TRBJ2-7; TRBD1 matches at 11 bases. The CDR3 spans 18 residues. V was pared by 0 bases and J by 3 bases, with 10 bases of the junction left unmatched. Germline loops: CDR1 LGHNA, CDR2 YNFKEQ. The CDR3 reads CASSQDHMVGTGGYEQYF. As DNA, the CDR3 is TGTGCCAGCAGCCAAGATCATATGGTTGGGACAGGGGGCTACGAGCAGTACTTC.

J is TRBJ2-2 and V is TRBV30; perhaps TRBD2 as D (5 bases). The CDR3 is 12 residues long. V gave up 0 bases and J gave up 7 bases, with 6 bases separating them. The V gene's germline CDR1 is GTSNPN and CDR2 SVGIG (reference sequence). This chain's CDR3 is CAWSVSGGELFF. The CDR3 nucleotides are TGTGCCTGGAGTGTCAGCGGCGGGGAGCTGTTTTTT.

This clone was recorded once. This chain uses TRBV7-9 with TRBJ2-3; D is ambiguous. Germline V lookup: CDR1 SEHNR, CDR2 FQNEAQ (reference sequence). There are 11 residues in the CDR3. Trimming cost V 6 bases and J 5 bases, with 6 bases left between them. The CDR3 loop is CASRFRDTQYF. CDR3 nucleotide sequence: TGTGCCAGCAGGTTTAGAGATACGCAGTATTTT. Looking up the rest from reference TRBV7-9 and TRBJ2-3 gives the full variable domain: DTGVSQNPRHKITKRGQNVTFRCDPISEHNRLYWYRQTLGQGPEFLTYFQNEAQLEKSRLLSDRFSAERPKGSFSTLEIQRTEQGDSAMYLCASRFRDTQYFGPGTRLTVL.

This chain's CDR3 is CASSPRGQRGYTF. The CDR3 bases are TGTGCCAGCAGCCCACGGGGACAGCGTGGCTACACCTTC. The chain carries TRBV13 and TRBJ1-2; 7 bases map to TRBD1. V shed 5 bases and J 7 bases; nucleotides not matched to a gene: 7. This CDR3 has 13 residues. CDR1 and CDR2 (germline): PRHDT, FYEKMQ (reference sequence).

The CDR3 is CASSQPWERDTGELFF. The CDR3, as DNA: TGTGCCAGCAGTCAGCCTTGGGAGCGGGACACCGGGGAGCTGTTTTTT. This rearrangement joins TRBV28 to TRBJ2-2; possibly TRBD2 for D (6 bases). This CDR3 has 16 residues. Trimming cost V 5 bases and J 3 bases, with 16 bases left between them. Germline CDR1 MDHEN, CDR2 SYDVKM.

V usage is TRBV7-9 and J usage is TRBJ2-7; no reliable D call. The CDR3 length is 12 residues. The germline V and J ends were trimmed by 3 bases and 2 bases, with 5 bases remaining between them. Germline CDR1 and CDR2: SEHNR and FQNEAQ (reference sequence). The CDR3 DNA sequence: TGTGCCAGCAGCTTGACGACCTACGAGCAGTACTTC. This gives the protein CASSLTTYEQYF.

The V gene is TRBV19, the J gene TRBJ2-7, with D uncertain. V shed 5 bases and J shed 6 bases, with 20 bases lying between them. The CDR3 has 15 amino acids. CDR1 is LNHDA, CDR2 SQIVND, per germline (reference sequence). The CDR3 sequence: CASSSLAVLGLEQYF. For the CDR3, the DNA is TGTGCCAGTAGTTCCCTGGCCGTGTTGGGCCTCGAGCAGTACTTC.